A single sample is the source of the 7 T cell receptor beta chains below, sequenced in a study of cytomegalovirus exposure and HLA in healthy donors. Primers: 60 Vbeta forward and 13 Jbeta reverse. The protocol was immunoSEQ multiplex PCR, while the TCRdb copy is restricted to in-frame clones and leaves out a portion. The sample consists of around 97,000 clones, around a tenth of them appearing once. Specimen: PBMCs. The receptor set was obtained from a man aged 45 to 65 in good health and CMV-seropositive.

This clone was counted between two and nine times. The genes are TRBV7-3 and TRBJ2-3; no definite D call. The CDR3 is 13 residues long. Germline CDR1 is SGHTA and CDR2 is FQGTGA. The V end was cut by 1 base, the J end by 5 bases, with 7 bases between. This chain's CDR3 is CASSLSALDTQYF. DNA for the CDR3: TGTGCCAGCAGCTTAAGCGCCTTAGATACGCAGTATTTT. Complete variable domain (other parts from reference TRBV7-3 and TRBJ2-3): GAGVSQTPSNKVTEKGKYVELRCDPISGHTALYWYRQSLGQGPEFLIYFQGTGAADDSGLPNDRFFAVRPEGSVSTLKIQRTERGDSAVYLCASSLSALDTQYFGPGTRLTVL.

This clone has just a few counts. The gene calls are TRBV4-1 and TRBJ2-7, with D possibly TRBD1 on 6 matching bases. Germline loops: CDR1 MGHRA, CDR2 YSYEKL. This CDR3 has 16 residues. Trimming removed 0 bases at V and 5 bases at J, with 17 bases between. This chain's CDR3 is CASSQDQAQGLDEQYF. DNA of the CDR3: TGCGCCAGCAGCCAAGATCAGGCACAGGGCTTGGACGAGCAGTACTTC.

Only a few counts were recorded for this clone. The J gene is TRBJ1-4, the V gene TRBV9; D ambiguous. This CDR3 has 15 residues. Trimming took 4 bases from V and 1 from J, leaving 11 bases between them. The germline V gene has CDR1 SGDLS and CDR2 YYNGEE. Written as DNA, the CDR3 is TGTGCCAGCAGCCCCCCTTCGGGAACTAATGAAAAACTGTTTTTT. Its translation is CASSPPSGTNEKLFF.

The rearrangement joins TRBV6-1 to TRBJ2-7, with 7 bases aligning to TRBD1. From germline, CDR1 is MNHNS and CDR2 SASEGT. V trimming: 3 bases; J trimming: 2 bases; junction bases outside the gene matches: 16. The CDR3 has 18 residues. The chain's CDR3 is CASSDTVLQQGKAYEQYF. In nucleotides, the CDR3 is TGTGCCAGCAGTGACACCGTCCTTCAACAGGGGAAAGCCTACGAGCAGTACTTC.

This clone occurred a few times. The V call is TRBV4-1, the J call TRBJ1-4; D possibly corresponds to TRBD1 (6 bases). The CDR3 covers 15 residues. V dropped 1 base and J dropped 5 bases, with 11 bases sitting between them. Per germline, CDR1 MGHRA and CDR2 YSYEKL. The CDR3 nucleotides read TGCGCCAGCAGCCAAGTCCAGGGGACGAATGAAAAACTGTTTTTT. Encoded protein: CASSQVQGTNEKLFF.

The rearrangement joins TRBV30 to TRBJ2-1, with D tentatively TRBD1 (6 bases). This CDR3 region has 14 residues. Deletions cut 7 bases from V and 1 base from J, with 14 bases between. Germline CDR1 and CDR2: GTSNPN and SVGIG (reference sequence). CDR3 loop: CALYRDTSYNEQFF. CDR3 DNA: TGTGCCTTATACCGGGACACGTCCTACAATGAGCAGTTCTTC.

The V gene is TRBV30, the J gene TRBJ1-2; no clear D. The V gene's germline CDR1 is GTSNPN and CDR2 SVGIG (reference sequence). The CDR3 contains 15 residues. The V and J ends lost 2 bases and 3 bases respectively, with 16 bases between them. The CDR3 region has the DNA TGTGCCTGGAGTCCTCCGGGGAAGATCTACTATGGCTACACCTTC. Translation gives CAWSPPGKIYYGYTF.